The clone carrying this T cell receptor (beta chain) was seen ten or more times. The antigen is not known. As part of library construction, unique molecular identifiers were attached to individual cDNA molecules. Using its own MiXCR run on the 5' RACE reads, TCRdb lists one record per CDR3 protein. Of about 35,000 distinct CDR3 sequences in the sample, about 5.3% are singletons; the top ten hold around 5.8%. The source of the sample is a study of early T cells in non-severe SARS-CoV-2 infection. Study information: The study sequenced bulk RNA from unsorted whole blood, with chains unpaired. Whole-study findings and limits: Reliance on VDJdb matching favored anti-spike CD8 responses; private and CD4 specificities were missed.

CDR3 length equals 16 residues. Germline CDR1 and CDR2: DFQATT and SNEGSKA (reference sequence). V gave up 0 bases and J gave up 5 bases; unmatched junction bases: 10. The chain couples TRBV20-1 to TRBJ2-5; 9 bases match TRBD1. The receptor was derived from an adult who was a healthcare worker with PCR-confirmed SARS-CoV-2 infection or an uninfected control (not recorded which). The specimen was whole blood, collected at baseline. The DNA of the CDR3 is TGCAGTGCTAGAGACGTCGGGACAGGGACCGTGGAGACCCAGTACTTC. Translated, it gives CSARDVGTGTVETQYF.